This entry concerns a single T cell receptor (beta chain). Study processing details: Estimation of nucleated cell counts relied on the amplification of reference gene primers. Assay used: immunoSEQ multiplex PCR; TCRdb lists only in-frame clones, some missing. The DNA was the basis for D and trimming; V, J and clone size are from that table. The repertoire consists of under 350,000 clones, with around 86% occurring once and the leading ten covering 1.5% to 2%. The sample originates from a study of blood T cell repertoires in COVID-19. Germline CDR1 KGHSH, CDR2 LQKENI. The CDR3 contains 16 residues. V was clipped by 3 bases and J by 4 bases; unmatched bases: 7.

This chain connects TRBV18 to TRBJ1-2; TRBD1 matches 11 bases. Specimen: PBMCs or T cells enriched from blood (not recorded which). This TCR derives from a woman between 40 and 55 years old who had recovered from COVID-19. The CDR3 reads CASSPVSGQGAYGYTF. The CDR3 DNA reads TGTGCCAGCTCACCGGTTAGCGGACAGGGGGCCTATGGCTACACCTTC.